This T cell receptor beta chain emerged from a study of blood T cell repertoires in COVID-19. About the study: T cells, B-cell-depleted T cells, or PBMCs supplied cDNA or gDNA.

Authors' analysis steps: Amplification of reference gene primers provided the estimated nucleated cell counts. Some clones are missing from TCRdb's copy, which holds only in-frame ones; the method was immunoSEQ multiplex PCR. V and J calls and clone size are as listed in that table; D and trimming were resolved from the DNA. The table lists 250,000 to 400,000 clones, almost 90% of them singletons. Seattle patient enrollment occurred during active infection, with longitudinal follow-up thereafter. In germline, CDR1 is DFQATT, CDR2 SNEGSKA (reference sequence). The CDR3 is made up of 18 amino acids. V gave up 3 bases and J gave up 2 bases; unmatched junction bases: 13.

The sequencing input was peripheral blood. The V call is TRBV20-1, the J call TRBJ2-4; 10 bases are a match to TRBD1. This receptor was taken from a woman in her thirties with COVID-19, enrolled during active disease. The CDR3 region is CSASDGTGVPLTKNIQYF. The CDR3 DNA follows: TGCAGTGCTAGTGACGGGACAGGGGTCCCGCTCACCAAAAACATTCAGTACTTC.